What follows describes a single TCR beta chain. The antigen remains unidentified. This sample stems from a study of cytomegalovirus exposure and HLA in healthy donors. On the study more broadly: Out of roughly 170 million T cells, an earlier analysis found 117 million unique TCR beta sequences in total. Study findings and constraints: A cluster of highly shared sequence variants was likely a sequencing artifact. Previous analysis showed most TCR beta V segments were productive about 87% or about 30% of the time.

The PCR made use of 60 Vbeta and 13 Jbeta primers. Sequenced by immunoSEQ multiplex PCR; TCRdb stores in-frame clones only, minus some. The table has about 160,000 clones, 84% seen once. The sequence derives from a man aged 18 to 29 in good health and CMV-seronegative. What was sequenced was PBMCs.

CDR3 nucleotides: TGCAGCGAGGGAGGGCTTGGAGAGACCCAGTACTTC. This sequence encodes CSEGGLGETQYF. The chain is built from TRBV29-1 and TRBJ2-5; 7 nucleotides agree with TRBD2. The CDR3 length is 12 residues. With 7 bases clipped from V and 4 bases from J, the junction kept 6 bases outside the gene matches. The V gene's germline CDR1 is SQVTM and CDR2 ANQGSEA.